The next 11 T cell receptor beta chains were all read from a single sample in a study of glioma-infiltrating T cells after dendritic cell vaccination. Time point indicated: after dendritic cell vaccination, including at tumor progression/relapse. Here immunoSEQ multiplex PCR was the method, and the copy in TCRdb shows in-frame clones only, minus some. Among 80,000 to 100,000 clones listed, 65% to 85% were seen once. The starting material was blood, obtained after dendritic cell vaccination. All receptors derive from a human donor with glioblastoma.

This chain joins TRBV7-3 and TRBJ2-1; TRBD2 agrees at 14 bases. The CDR3 totals 15 residues. The V and J ends lost 5 bases and 9 bases, in that order; junction bases with no gene match: 6. Germline V gene data show CDR1 as SGHTA and CDR2 as FQGTGA. The CDR3 sequence: CASSPTSGRAGEQFF. The CDR3 DNA reads as TGTGCCAGCAGCCCGACTAGCGGGAGGGCGGGTGAGCAGTTCTTC.

The chain combines TRBV5-1 with TRBJ2-1, with TRBD2 matching over 12 bases. The CDR3 is 15 residues long. The germline CDR1 and CDR2 sequences are SGHRS and YFSETQ. The V and J ends lost 4 bases and 5 bases, in that order; junction bases with no gene match: 4. The CDR3 reads CASSRRTSGNNEQFF. The CDR3 DNA sequence: TGCGCCAGCAGCCGACGGACTAGCGGGAACAATGAGCAGTTCTTC.

J is TRBJ1-2 and V is TRBV5-1, with TRBD1 matching over 11 bases. J gave up 8 bases and V 0 bases, and 12 bases lay outside the gene matches. Germline V gives CDR1 SGHRS, CDR2 YFSETQ. This CDR3 spans 17 amino acids. CDR3 region: CASSLGTGGDNSFGYTF. The CDR3 DNA reads TGCGCCAGCAGCTTGGGGACAGGGGGCGATAACTCGTTCGGCTACACCTTC.

Worth noting for this clone: This sample includes further DNA sequences coding for the same CDR3. The chain carries TRBV25-1 and TRBJ1-2; 8 bases fit TRBD1. This CDR3 contains 14 residues. J gave up 0 bases and V 4 bases, and 1 base lay outside the gene matches. Germline V lookup: CDR1 MGHDK, CDR2 SYGVNS. CDR3 in DNA: TGTGCCAGCAGTGGGACAGGGACTAACTATGGCTACACCTTC. Translation: CASSGTGTNYGYTF.

This clone turned up a few times. This chain uses TRBV27 with TRBJ1-2; D possibly corresponds to TRBD1 (6 bases). This CDR3 is 14 amino acids long. V lost 6 bases and J lost 7, with 18 bases in between. Germline assignment: CDR1 MNHEY and CDR2 SMNVEV (reference sequence). The CDR3 is CASSFTGLEGGYTF. CDR3 bases: TGTGCCAGCAGCTTTACAGGGTTGGAAGGTGGCTACACCTTC.

The chain joins TRBV30 to TRBJ2-7; D is ambiguous. The CDR3 runs 15 residues. Per the germline V gene, CDR1 is GTSNPN and CDR2 is SVGIG (reference sequence). Trimming removed 0 bases at V and 2 bases at J, with 14 bases between. The chain's CDR3 is CAWSVGATKTYEQYF. CDR3 DNA sequence: TGTGCCTGGAGTGTCGGAGCGACCAAAACCTACGAGCAGTACTTC.

This clone turned up a few times. The rearrangement links TRBV28 to TRBJ1-5, with D possibly matching TRBD1 (5 bases). Trimming pared 4 bases from V and 9 bases from J, leaving 10 bases between. The CDR3 is 12 residues long. Germline loops: CDR1 MDHEN, CDR2 SYDVKM. CDR3 in DNA: TGTGCCAGCAGTTGGGGCAGGCGGCCCCAGCATTTT. It yields the protein CASSWGRRPQHF. Full variable domain (remainder filled in from reference TRBV28 and TRBJ1-5): DVKVTQSSRYLVKRTGEKVFLECVQDMDHENMFWYRQDPGLGLRLIYFSYDVKMKEKGDIPEGYSVSREKKERFSLILESASTNQTSMYLCASSWGRRPQHFGDGTRLSIL.

This rearrangement joins TRBV5-1 to TRBJ2-4, with 10 bases aligning to TRBD1. V shed 4 bases, J shed 0 bases, and the junction held 7 bases outside the gene matches. From germline, CDR1 is SGHRS and CDR2 YFSETQ. This CDR3 contains 17 residues. CDR3 loop: CASSLGDRGLAKNIQYF. The CDR3 DNA reads as TGCGCCAGCAGCCTGGGGGACAGGGGTCTAGCCAAAAACATTCAGTACTTC.

The V gene is TRBV6-5, the J gene TRBJ2-7; D may be TRBD2 (6 bases). V lost 8 bases and J 2 bases, leaving 16 bases between the germline ends. This CDR3 is 14 amino acids long. Germline CDR1 is MNHEY and CDR2 is SVGAGI. CDR3 coding DNA: TGTGCCAGCGGGTCCCCGGGAGAAACCTACGAGCAGTACTTC. This codes for CASGSPGETYEQYF.

The V gene is TRBV30, the J gene TRBJ2-7; D is ambiguous. Per germline, CDR1 GTSNPN and CDR2 SVGIG (reference sequence). The V end was cut by 0 bases, the J end by 9 bases, with 9 bases between. The CDR3 is made up of 11 amino acids. CDR3 nucleotide sequence: TGTGCCTGGAGTGTACTTGATGCGCAGTACTTC. Translated: CAWSVLDAQYF.

The rearrangement links TRBV2 to TRBJ2-3; 8 bases match TRBD1. The CDR3 runs to 14 residues. Germline CDR1 SNHLY, CDR2 FYNNEI. Trimming removed 6 bases from V and 4 bases from J; junction bases left unmatched: 6. CDR3: CASSQGADSDTQYF. The DNA of the CDR3 is TGTGCCAGCAGCCAGGGGGCCGATTCAGATACGCAGTATTTT.